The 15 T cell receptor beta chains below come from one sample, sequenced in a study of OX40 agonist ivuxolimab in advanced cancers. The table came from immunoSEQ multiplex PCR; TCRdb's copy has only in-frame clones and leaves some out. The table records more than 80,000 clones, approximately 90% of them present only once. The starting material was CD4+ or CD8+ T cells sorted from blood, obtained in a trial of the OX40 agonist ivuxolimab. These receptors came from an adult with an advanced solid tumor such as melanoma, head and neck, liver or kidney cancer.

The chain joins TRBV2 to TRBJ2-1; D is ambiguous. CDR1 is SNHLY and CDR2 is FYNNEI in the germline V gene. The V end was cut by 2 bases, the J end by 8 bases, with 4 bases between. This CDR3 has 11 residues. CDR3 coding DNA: TGTGCCAGCAGTGAACCGTATGAGCAGTTCTTC. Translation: CASSEPYEQFF.

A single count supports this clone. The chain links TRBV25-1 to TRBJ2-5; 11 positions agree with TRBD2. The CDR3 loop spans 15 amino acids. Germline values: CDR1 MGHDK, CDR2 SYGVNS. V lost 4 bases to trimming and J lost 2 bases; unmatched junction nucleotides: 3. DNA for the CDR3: TGTGCCAGCAGTGGCCGACTAGCGGGACAAGAGACCCAGTACTTC. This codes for CASSGRLAGQETQYF.

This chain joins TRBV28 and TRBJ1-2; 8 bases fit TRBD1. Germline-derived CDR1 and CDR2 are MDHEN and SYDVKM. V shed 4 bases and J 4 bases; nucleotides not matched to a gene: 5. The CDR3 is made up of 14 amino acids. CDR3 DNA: TGTGCCAGCAGTTCAGGGGGCGCGAGCTATGGCTACACCTTC. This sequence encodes CASSSGGASYGYTF.

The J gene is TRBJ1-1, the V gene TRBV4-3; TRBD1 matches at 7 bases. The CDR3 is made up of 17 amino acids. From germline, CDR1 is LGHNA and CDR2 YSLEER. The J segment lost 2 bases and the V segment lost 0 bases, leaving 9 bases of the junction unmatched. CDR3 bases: TGCGCCAGCAGCCAAGATATCGGCGCAGGGGGAAACACTGAAGCTTTCTTT. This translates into CASSQDIGAGGNTEAFF.

The CDR3 region has the DNA TGTGCCAGCACCCTGGGGACCCTCTCCTACGAGCAGTACTTC. The encoded protein is CASTLGTLSYEQYF. The rearrangement joins TRBV6-1 to TRBJ2-7; D could derive from TRBD1 or TRBD2 (5 bases each). The CDR3 is made up of 14 amino acids. Germline CDR1 and CDR2: MNHNS and SASEGT. V lost 7 bases and J 0 bases, leaving 13 bases between the germline ends.

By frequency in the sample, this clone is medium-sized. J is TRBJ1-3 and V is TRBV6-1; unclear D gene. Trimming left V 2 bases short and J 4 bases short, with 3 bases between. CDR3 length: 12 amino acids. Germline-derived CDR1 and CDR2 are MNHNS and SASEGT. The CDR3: CASSEQGNTIYF. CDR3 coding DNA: TGTGCCAGCAGTGAACAGGGAAACACCATATATTTT.

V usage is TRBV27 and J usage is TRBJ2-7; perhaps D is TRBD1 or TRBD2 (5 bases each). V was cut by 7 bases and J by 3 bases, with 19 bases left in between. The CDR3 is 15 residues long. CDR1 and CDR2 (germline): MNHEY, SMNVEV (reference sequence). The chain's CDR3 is CASTQRPGTNYEQYF. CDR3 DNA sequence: TGTGCCAGCACTCAACGCCCTGGGACGAACTACGAGCAGTACTTC.

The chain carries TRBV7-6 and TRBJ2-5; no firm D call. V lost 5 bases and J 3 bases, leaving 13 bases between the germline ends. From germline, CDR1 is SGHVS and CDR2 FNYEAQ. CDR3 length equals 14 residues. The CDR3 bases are TGTGCCAGCAGCCCCGGACCGCTAAAAGAGACCCAGTACTTC. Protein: CASSPGPLKETQYF.

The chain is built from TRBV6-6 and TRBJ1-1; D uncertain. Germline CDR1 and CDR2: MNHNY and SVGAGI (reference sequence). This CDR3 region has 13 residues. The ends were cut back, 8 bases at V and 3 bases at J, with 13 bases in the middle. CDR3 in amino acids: CASLGSWDTEAFF. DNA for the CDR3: TGTGCCAGCTTGGGGAGCTGGGACACTGAAGCTTTCTTT.

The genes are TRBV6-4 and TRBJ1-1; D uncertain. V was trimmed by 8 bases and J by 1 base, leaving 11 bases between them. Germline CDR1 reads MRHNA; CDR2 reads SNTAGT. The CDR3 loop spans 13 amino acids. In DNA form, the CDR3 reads TGTGCCAGCGGACGGACGGCGAACACTGAAGCTTTCTTT. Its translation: CASGRTANTEAFF.

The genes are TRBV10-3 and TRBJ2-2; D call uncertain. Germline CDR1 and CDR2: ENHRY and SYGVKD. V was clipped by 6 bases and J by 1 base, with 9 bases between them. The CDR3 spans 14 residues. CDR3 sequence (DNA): TGTGCCATCAGAGTTGACGGGAACACCGGGGAGCTGTTTTTT. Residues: CAIRVDGNTGELFF.

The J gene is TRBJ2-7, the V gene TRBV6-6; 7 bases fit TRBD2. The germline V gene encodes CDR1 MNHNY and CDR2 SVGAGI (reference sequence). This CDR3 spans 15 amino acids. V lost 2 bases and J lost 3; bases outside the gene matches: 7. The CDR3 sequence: CASSYEERGSYEQYF. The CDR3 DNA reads TGTGCCAGCAGTTACGAGGAGCGGGGAAGCTACGAGCAGTACTTC.

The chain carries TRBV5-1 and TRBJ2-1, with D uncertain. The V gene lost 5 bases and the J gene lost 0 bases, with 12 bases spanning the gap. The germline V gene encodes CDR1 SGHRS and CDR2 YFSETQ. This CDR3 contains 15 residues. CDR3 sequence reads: CASRLRSSSYNEQFF. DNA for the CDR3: TGCGCCAGCAGACTCCGGTCTAGCTCCTACAATGAGCAGTTCTTC. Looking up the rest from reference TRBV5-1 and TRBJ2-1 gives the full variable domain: KAGVTQTPRYLIKTRGQQVTLSCSPISGHRSVSWYQQTPGQGLQFLFEYFSETQRNKGNFPGRFSGRQFSNSRSEMNVSTLELGDSALYLCASRLRSSSYNEQFFGPGTRLTVL.

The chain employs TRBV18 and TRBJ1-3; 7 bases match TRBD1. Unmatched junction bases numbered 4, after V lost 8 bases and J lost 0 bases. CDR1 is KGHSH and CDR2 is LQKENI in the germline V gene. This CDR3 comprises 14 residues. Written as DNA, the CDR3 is TGTGCCAGCGCCCCAGGGGGCTCTGGAAACACCATATATTTT. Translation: CASAPGGSGNTIYF. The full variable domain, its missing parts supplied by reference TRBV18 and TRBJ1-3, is NAGVMQNPRHLVRRRGQEARLRCSPMKGHSHVYWYRQLPEEGLKFMVYLQKENIIDESGMPKERFSAEFPKEGPSILRIQQVVRGDSAAYFCASAPGGSGNTIYFGEGSWLTVV.

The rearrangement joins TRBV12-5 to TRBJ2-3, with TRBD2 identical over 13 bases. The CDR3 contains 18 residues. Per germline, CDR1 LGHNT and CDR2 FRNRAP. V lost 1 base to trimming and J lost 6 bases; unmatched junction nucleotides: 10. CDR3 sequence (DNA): TGTGCTAGTGGTTTGGGACTGACTAGCGGGGGGCAAGGGGATACGCAGTATTTT. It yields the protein CASGLGLTSGGQGDTQYF.